The T cell receptor (beta chain) described here comes from a study of patients and donors after allogeneic stem cell transplantation. TCRdb called the RT-PCR reads again in MiXCR, with one record for every CDR3 protein. Found here are hundreds of thousands of distinct CDR3 sequences, 11% to 15% of them singletons; the top ten hold around 10%. Unmatched junction bases numbered 7, after V lost 2 bases and J lost 4 bases. The CDR3 runs to 16 residues. Germline loops: CDR1 SGHVS, CDR2 FNYEAQ. This clonotype came up many times. The sequence was collected from a human donor who was either an allogeneic HSCT recipient or a stem cell or donor lymphocyte infusion donor (not recorded which). It is not recorded whose cells these are; they may come from a transplant donor. The rearrangement uses TRBV7-6 and TRBJ1-2, with 10 bases lining up with TRBD1. Specimen: blood, either unsorted or a sorted T cell fraction (not recorded which). For the CDR3, the DNA is TGTGCCAGCAGCTTAACGCCGGGACAGGGGCTCTATGGCTACACCTTC. Amino acid sequence: CASSLTPGQGLYGYTF. Looking up the rest from reference TRBV7-6 and TRBJ1-2 gives the full variable domain: GAGVSQSPRYKVTKRGQDVALRCDPISGHVSLYWYRQALGQGPEFLTYFNYEAQQDKSGLPNDRFSAERPEGSISTLTIQRTEQRDSAMYRCASSLTPGQGLYGYTFGSGTRLTVV.